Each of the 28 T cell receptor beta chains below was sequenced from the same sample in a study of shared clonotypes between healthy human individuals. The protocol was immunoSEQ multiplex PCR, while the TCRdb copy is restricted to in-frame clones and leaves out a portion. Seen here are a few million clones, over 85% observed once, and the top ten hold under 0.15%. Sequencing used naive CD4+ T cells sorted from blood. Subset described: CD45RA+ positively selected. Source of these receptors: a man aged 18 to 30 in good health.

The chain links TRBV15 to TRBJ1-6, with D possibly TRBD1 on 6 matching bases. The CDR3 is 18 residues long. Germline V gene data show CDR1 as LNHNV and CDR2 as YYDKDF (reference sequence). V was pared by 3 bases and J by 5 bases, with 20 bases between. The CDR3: CATSRKTVTGWDNSPLHF. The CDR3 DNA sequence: TGTGCCACCAGCAGGAAAACCGTAACAGGGTGGGATAATTCACCCCTCCACTTT.

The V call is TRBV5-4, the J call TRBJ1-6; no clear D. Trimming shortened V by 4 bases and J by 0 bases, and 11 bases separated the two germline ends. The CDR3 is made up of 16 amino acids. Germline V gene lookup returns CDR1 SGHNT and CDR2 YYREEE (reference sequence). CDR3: CASSESASSYNSPLHF. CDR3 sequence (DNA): TGTGCCAGCAGCGAAAGTGCGAGCTCCTATAATTCACCCCTCCACTTT.

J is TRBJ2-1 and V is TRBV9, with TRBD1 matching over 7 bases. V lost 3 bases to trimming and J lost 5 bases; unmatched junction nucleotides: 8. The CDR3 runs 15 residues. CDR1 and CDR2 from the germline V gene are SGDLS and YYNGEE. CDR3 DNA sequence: TGTGCCAGCAGCGCTACAGGGGTCCTTAACAATGAGCAGTTCTTC. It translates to CASSATGVLNNEQFF.

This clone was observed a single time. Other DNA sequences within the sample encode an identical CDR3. The CDR3 reads CASSFGQGVEKLFF. DNA for the CDR3: TGTGCCAGCAGCTTCGGACAGGGAGTTGAAAAACTGTTTTTT. This chain joins TRBV7-9 and TRBJ1-4; 8 nucleotides agree with TRBD1. The CDR3 runs to 14 residues. With 3 bases clipped from V and 7 bases from J, the junction kept 4 bases outside the gene matches. The germline V gene encodes CDR1 SEHNR and CDR2 FQNEAQ (reference sequence).

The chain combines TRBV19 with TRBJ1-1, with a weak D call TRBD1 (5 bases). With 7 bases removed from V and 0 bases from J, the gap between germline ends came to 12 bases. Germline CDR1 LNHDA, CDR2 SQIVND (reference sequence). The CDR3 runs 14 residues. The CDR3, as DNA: TGTGCCAGTAAAGGAGGACACTTGAACACTGAAGCTTTCTTT. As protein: CASKGGHLNTEAFF. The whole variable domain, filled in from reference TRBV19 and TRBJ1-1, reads DGGITQSPKYLFRKEGQNVTLSCEQNLNHDAMYWYRQDPGQGLRLIYYSQIVNDFQKGDIAEGYSVSREKKESFPLTVTSAQKNPTAFYLCASKGGHLNTEAFFGQGTRLTVV.

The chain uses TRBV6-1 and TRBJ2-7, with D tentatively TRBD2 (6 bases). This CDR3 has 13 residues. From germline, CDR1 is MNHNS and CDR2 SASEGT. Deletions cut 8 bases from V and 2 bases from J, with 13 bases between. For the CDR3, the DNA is TGTGCCAGCGTGGGCAGGGAGGCCTACGAGCAGTACTTC. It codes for CASVGREAYEQYF.

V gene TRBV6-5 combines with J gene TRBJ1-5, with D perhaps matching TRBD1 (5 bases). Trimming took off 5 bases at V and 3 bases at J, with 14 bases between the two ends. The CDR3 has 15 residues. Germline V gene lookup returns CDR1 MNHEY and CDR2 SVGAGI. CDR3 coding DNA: TGTGCCAGCAGTATGGGACGGCGCTACAATCAGCCCCAGCATTTT. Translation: CASSMGRRYNQPQHF.

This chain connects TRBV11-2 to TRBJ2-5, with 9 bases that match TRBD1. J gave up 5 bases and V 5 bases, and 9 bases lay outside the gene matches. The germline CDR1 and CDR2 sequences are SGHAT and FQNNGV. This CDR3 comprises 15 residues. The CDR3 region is CASSPFRQGGETQYF. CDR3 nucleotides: TGTGCCAGCAGCCCCTTTCGACAGGGGGGGGAGACCCAGTACTTC.

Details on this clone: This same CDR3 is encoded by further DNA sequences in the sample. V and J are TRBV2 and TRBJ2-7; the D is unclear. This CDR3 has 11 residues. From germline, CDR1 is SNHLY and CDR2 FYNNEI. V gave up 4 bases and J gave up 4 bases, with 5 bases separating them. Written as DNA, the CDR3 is TGTGCCAGCAGTGTAAGTTACGAGCAGTACTTC. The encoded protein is CASSVSYEQYF.

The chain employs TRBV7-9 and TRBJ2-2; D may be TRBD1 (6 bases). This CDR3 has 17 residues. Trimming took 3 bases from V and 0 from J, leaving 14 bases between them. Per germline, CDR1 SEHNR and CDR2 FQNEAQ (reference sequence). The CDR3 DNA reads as TGTGCCAGCAGCTTGTATACTGGGACAACGAACACCGGGGAGCTGTTTTTT. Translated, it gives CASSLYTGTTNTGELFF.

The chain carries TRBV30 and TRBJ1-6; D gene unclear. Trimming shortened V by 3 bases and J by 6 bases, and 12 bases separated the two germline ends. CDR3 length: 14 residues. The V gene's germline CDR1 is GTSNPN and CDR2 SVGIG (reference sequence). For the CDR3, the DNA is TGTGCCTGGAGATTGGGGTTAGTTAATTCACCCCTCCACTTT. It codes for CAWRLGLVNSPLHF.

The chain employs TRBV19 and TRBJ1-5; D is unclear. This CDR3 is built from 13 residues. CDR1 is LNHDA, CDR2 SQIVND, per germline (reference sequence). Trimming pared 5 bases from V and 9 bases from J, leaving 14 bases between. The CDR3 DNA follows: TGTGCCAGTAGTTCCGTAATAATGGGGCCCCAGCATTTT. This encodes CASSSVIMGPQHF.

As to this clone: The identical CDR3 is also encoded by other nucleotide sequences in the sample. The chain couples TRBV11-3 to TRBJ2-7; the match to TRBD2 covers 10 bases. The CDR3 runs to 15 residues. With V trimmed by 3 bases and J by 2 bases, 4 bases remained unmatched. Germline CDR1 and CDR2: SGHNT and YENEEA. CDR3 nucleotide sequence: TGTGCCAGCAGCTTGGGAGCGGGAGGGCCCTACGAGCAGTACTTC. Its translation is CASSLGAGGPYEQYF.

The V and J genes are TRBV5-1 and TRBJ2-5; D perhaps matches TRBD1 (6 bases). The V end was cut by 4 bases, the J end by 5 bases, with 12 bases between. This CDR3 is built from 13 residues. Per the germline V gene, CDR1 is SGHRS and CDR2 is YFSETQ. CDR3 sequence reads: CASSADSMETQYF. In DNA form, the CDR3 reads TGCGCCAGCAGCGCGGACAGTATGGAGACCCAGTACTTC.

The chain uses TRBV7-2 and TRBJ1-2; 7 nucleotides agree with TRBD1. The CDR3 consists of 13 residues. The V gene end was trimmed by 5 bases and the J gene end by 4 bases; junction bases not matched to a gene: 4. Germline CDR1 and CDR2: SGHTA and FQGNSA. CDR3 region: CASSGDSRYGYTF. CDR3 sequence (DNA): TGTGCCAGCAGCGGGGACAGCCGCTATGGCTACACCTTC.

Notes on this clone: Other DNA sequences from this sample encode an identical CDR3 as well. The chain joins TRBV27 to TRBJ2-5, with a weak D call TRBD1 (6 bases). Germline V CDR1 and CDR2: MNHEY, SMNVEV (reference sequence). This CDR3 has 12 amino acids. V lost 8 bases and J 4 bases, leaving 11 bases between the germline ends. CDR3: CASSPRGETQYF. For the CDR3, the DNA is TGTGCCAGCTCTCCCAGGGGAGAGACCCAGTACTTC.

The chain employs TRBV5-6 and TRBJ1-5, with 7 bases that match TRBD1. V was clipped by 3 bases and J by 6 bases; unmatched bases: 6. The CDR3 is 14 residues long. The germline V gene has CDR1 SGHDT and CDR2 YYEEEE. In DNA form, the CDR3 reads TGTGCCAGCAGCTCCCAGGGGGAGGGTCAGCCCCAGCATTTT. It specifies CASSSQGEGQPQHF.

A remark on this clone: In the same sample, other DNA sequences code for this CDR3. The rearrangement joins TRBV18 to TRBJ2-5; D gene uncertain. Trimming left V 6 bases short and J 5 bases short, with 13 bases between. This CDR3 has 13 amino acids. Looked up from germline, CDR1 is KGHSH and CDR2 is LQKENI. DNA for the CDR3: TGTGCCAGCTCCCCGAGGTCCGGGGAGACCCAGTACTTC. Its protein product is CASSPRSGETQYF.

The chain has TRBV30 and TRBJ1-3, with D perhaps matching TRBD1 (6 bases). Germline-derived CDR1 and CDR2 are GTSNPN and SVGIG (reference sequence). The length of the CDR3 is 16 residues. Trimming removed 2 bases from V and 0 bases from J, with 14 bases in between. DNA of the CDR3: TGTGCCTGGAGTTCGATGACAGGCCGCTCTGGAAACACCATATATTTT. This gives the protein CAWSSMTGRSGNTIYF.

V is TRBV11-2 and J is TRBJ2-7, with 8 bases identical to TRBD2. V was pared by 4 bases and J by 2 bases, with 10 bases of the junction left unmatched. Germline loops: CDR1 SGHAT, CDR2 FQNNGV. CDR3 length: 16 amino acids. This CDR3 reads CASSSSTGTRAYEQYF. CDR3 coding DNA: TGTGCCAGCAGCTCGTCAACCGGGACTAGAGCCTACGAGCAGTACTTC.

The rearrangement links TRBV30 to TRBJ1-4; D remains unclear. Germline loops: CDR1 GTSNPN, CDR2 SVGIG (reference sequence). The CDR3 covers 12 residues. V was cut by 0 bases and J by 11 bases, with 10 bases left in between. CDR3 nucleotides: TGTGCCTGGAGTGTAGGGAAACTCAAACTGTTTTTT. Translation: CAWSVGKLKLFF. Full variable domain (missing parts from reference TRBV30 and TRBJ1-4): SQTIHQWPATLVQPVGSPLSLECTVEGTSNPNLYWYRQAAGRGLQLLFYSVGIGQISSEVPQNLSASRPQDRQFILSSKKLLLSDSGFYLCAWSVGKLKLFFGSGTQLSVL.

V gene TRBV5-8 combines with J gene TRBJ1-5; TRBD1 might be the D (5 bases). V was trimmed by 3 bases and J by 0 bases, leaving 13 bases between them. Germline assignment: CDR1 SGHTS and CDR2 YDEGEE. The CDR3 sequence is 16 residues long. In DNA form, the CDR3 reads TGTGCCAGCAGCTCTAGACGGGGGGTTAGCAATCAGCCCCAGCATTTT. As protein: CASSSRRGVSNQPQHF. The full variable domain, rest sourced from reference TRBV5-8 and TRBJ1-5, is EAGVTQSPTHLIKTRGQQATLRCSPISGHTSVYWYQQALGLGLQFLLWYDEGEERNRGNFPPRFSGRQFPNYSSELNVNALELEDSALYLCASSSRRGVSNQPQHFGDGTRLSIL.

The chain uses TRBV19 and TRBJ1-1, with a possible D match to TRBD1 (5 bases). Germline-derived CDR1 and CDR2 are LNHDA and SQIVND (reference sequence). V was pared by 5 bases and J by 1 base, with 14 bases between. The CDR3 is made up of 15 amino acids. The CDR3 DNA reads TGTGCCAGTAGTCCACGACAGCTGAAGAACACTGAAGCTTTCTTT. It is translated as CASSPRQLKNTEAFF. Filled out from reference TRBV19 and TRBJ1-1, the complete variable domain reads DGGITQSPKYLFRKEGQNVTLSCEQNLNHDAMYWYRQDPGQGLRLIYYSQIVNDFQKGDIAEGYSVSREKKESFPLTVTSAQKNPTAFYLCASSPRQLKNTEAFFGQGTRLTVV.

CDR3 in amino acids: CASSMFGGTGELFF. CDR3 nucleotide sequence: TGTGCCAGTAGTATGTTTGGGGGCACCGGGGAGCTGTTTTTT. The V call is TRBV19, the J call TRBJ2-2, with D tentatively TRBD1 or TRBD2 (5 bases each). The V gene lost 3 bases and the J gene lost 4 bases, with 9 bases spanning the gap. Germline CDR1 reads LNHDA; CDR2 reads SQIVND (reference sequence). This CDR3 is built from 14 residues.

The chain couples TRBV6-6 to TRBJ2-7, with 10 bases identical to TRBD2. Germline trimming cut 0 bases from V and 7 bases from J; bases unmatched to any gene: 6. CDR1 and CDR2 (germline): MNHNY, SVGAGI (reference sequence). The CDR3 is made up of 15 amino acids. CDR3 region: CASSYSTSGMGEQYF. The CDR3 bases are TGTGCCAGCAGTTACTCCACTAGCGGGATGGGGGAGCAGTACTTC.

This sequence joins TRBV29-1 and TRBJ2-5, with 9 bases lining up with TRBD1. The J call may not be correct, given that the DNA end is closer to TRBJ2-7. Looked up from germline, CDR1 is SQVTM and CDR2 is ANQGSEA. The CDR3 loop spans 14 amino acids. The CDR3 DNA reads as TGCAGCGTGTCCGGGACAGGGATTACCTACGAGCAGTACTTC. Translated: CSVSGTGITYEQYF.

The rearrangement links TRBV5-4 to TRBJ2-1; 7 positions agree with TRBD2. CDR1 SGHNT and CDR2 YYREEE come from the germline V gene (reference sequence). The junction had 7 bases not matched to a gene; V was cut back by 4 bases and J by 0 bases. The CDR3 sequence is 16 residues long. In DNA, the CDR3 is TGTGCCAGCAGCCAGGGACTAAGGAGCTCCTACAATGAGCAGTTCTTC. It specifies CASSQGLRSSYNEQFF. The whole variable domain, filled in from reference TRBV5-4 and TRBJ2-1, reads ETGVTQSPTHLIKTRGQQVTLRCSSQSGHNTVSWYQQALGQGPQFIFQYYREEENGRGNFPPRFSGLQFPNYSSELNVNALELDDSALYLCASSQGLRSSYNEQFFGPGTRLTVL.

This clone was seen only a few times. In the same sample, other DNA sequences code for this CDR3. The CDR3 DNA is TGTGCCAGCAGCCCCGGACTAGCGGGGTCCTACGAGCAGTACTTC. Translating gives CASSPGLAGSYEQYF. The J gene is TRBJ2-7, the V gene TRBV7-2; TRBD2 agrees at 12 bases. The length of the CDR3 is 15 residues. J was trimmed by 1 base and V by 5 bases; bases with no gene match: 3. From germline, CDR1 is SGHTA and CDR2 FQGNSA.